This TCR beta chain was profiled in a study of CD8 T cells in Susac syndrome. For the study at large: There were Susac syndrome patients who were therapy-naive at blood draw, others on corticosteroids, and others on intravenous immunoglobulin alone.

Germline CDR1 reads SNHLY; CDR2 reads FYNNEI. Losses at the gene ends were 6 bases for V and 6 bases for J; bases not matched to a gene: 8. The CDR3 covers 14 residues. The sample holds one count of this clonotype. Reverse transcription of roughly 0.45 to 1 ug RNA used random hexamers. TCRdb called the immunoSEQ multiplex PCR reads again in MiXCR, with one record for every CDR3 protein. The sample has tens of thousands of distinct CDR3 sequences; just over 90% are singletons. V and J are TRBV2 and TRBJ2-3; 8 positions match TRBD1. The receptor comes from a human donor with Susac syndrome. The material sequenced was CD4+ T cells from PBMCs. CDR3 DNA: TGTGCCAGCAGGTGGACAGGGCTCGGGGATACGCAGTATTTT. Its protein is CASRWTGLGDTQYF.